These T cell receptor beta chains were read from a single sample in a study of T cells after yellow fever vaccination. TCRdb independently ran MiXCR on the 5' RACE reads; one entry per CDR3 protein. Of about 120,000 distinct CDR3 sequences in the sample, roughly 9% are singletons; the top ten hold 40%. The specimen was CD8+ T cells sorted from PBMCs, collected on the day of the yellow fever booster vaccination. The receptors were sampled from a man between 18 and 29 years old who received the YFV17D yellow fever vaccine. The CDR3 runs from the conserved cysteine through the conserved F or W. The order of the fields is D gene, V gene, J gene, CDR3 protein. The D gene is left open where the match is weak.

d_call: -; v_call: TRBV7-9; j_call: TRBJ1-6; cdr3_aa: CASSSFLGSYNSPLHF
d_call: -; v_call: TRBV9; j_call: TRBJ1-1; cdr3_aa: CASSEGDGTEAFF
d_call: -; v_call: TRBV29-1; j_call: TRBJ1-1; cdr3_aa: CSALDLASEAFF
d_call: -; v_call: TRBV20-1; j_call: TRBJ2-6; cdr3_aa: CSASPTTGANVLTF
d_call: TRBD2; v_call: TRBV9; j_call: TRBJ2-3; cdr3_aa: CASSARGRGGSSSTDTQYF
d_call: -; v_call: TRBV11-2; j_call: TRBJ1-1; cdr3_aa: CASSSPAGSPEAFF
d_call: -; v_call: TRBV4-2; j_call: TRBJ1-1; cdr3_aa: CASINTGNTEAFF
d_call: TRBD1; v_call: TRBV12-3/TRBV12-4; j_call: TRBJ1-1; cdr3_aa: CASSFRTGPNTEAFF
d_call: -; v_call: TRBV6-1; j_call: TRBJ2-7; cdr3_aa: CASRFQGAYEQYF
d_call: -; v_call: TRBV6-6; j_call: TRBJ2-5; cdr3_aa: CASIHGRSARVETQYF
d_call: TRBD1; v_call: TRBV20-1; j_call: TRBJ2-7; cdr3_aa: CSARVRDRGSEQYF
d_call: TRBD2; v_call: TRBV5-4; j_call: TRBJ2-1; cdr3_aa: CASSAGLARDEQFF
d_call: -; v_call: TRBV29-1; j_call: TRBJ1-2; cdr3_aa: CSVYQGTHGYTF
d_call: -; v_call: TRBV25-1; j_call: TRBJ1-1; cdr3_aa: CAGRGDTEAFF
d_call: -; v_call: TRBV7-2; j_call: TRBJ1-1; cdr3_aa: CASTLAGVMNTEAFF
d_call: TRBD1; v_call: TRBV3-1; j_call: TRBJ2-7; cdr3_aa: CASSQEGRTGTYEQYF
d_call: -; v_call: TRBV19; j_call: TRBJ2-3; cdr3_aa: CASTEEDTDTQYF
d_call: TRBD1; v_call: TRBV4-1; j_call: TRBJ2-5; cdr3_aa: CASSPRDRGRKQETQYF
d_call: TRBD1; v_call: TRBV5-1; j_call: TRBJ1-2; cdr3_aa: CASSLAGDSGFYGYTF
d_call: TRBD2; v_call: TRBV5-4; j_call: TRBJ2-3; cdr3_aa: CAIQPGLLPDTQYF
d_call: TRBD2; v_call: TRBV11-2; j_call: TRBJ2-1; cdr3_aa: CASSLEGTSLGIGNEQFF
d_call: TRBD1; v_call: TRBV7-9; j_call: TRBJ1-5; cdr3_aa: CASSLASTGDSNQPQHF
d_call: -; v_call: TRBV6-5; j_call: TRBJ1-5; cdr3_aa: CASSTGSGQPQHF
d_call: -; v_call: TRBV5-4; j_call: TRBJ2-2; cdr3_aa: CASSSPWVTGELFF
d_call: -; v_call: TRBV6-2/TRBV6-3; j_call: TRBJ1-4; cdr3_aa: CASSYALQSSYEKLFF
d_call: -; v_call: TRBV7-3; j_call: TRBJ2-6; cdr3_aa: CASSFDGANVLTF
d_call: TRBD2; v_call: TRBV5-1; j_call: TRBJ2-2; cdr3_aa: CASSFEPGEGTGELFF
d_call: -; v_call: TRBV11-2; j_call: TRBJ2-7; cdr3_aa: CASSLDYRNTYEQYF
d_call: TRBD1; v_call: TRBV7-9; j_call: TRBJ2-2; cdr3_aa: CASSPGTGETGELFF
d_call: -; v_call: TRBV27; j_call: TRBJ2-2; cdr3_aa: CASSFRGAVGSGELFF
d_call: -; v_call: TRBV28; j_call: TRBJ1-1; cdr3_aa: CASRSPKSPEAFF
d_call: TRBD1; v_call: TRBV5-1; j_call: TRBJ2-3; cdr3_aa: CASSSDRVSDTQYF
d_call: -; v_call: TRBV5-1; j_call: TRBJ2-3; cdr3_aa: CASSLASAGANTDTQYF
d_call: TRBD1; v_call: TRBV4-3; j_call: TRBJ1-1; cdr3_aa: CASSQDQRTGQNTEAFF
d_call: -; v_call: TRBV20-1; j_call: TRBJ2-2; cdr3_aa: CSARGRPGLGGWELFF
d_call: -; v_call: TRBV5-4; j_call: TRBJ2-1; cdr3_aa: CASSLGGIISYNEQFF
d_call: TRBD1; v_call: TRBV4-3; j_call: TRBJ2-6; cdr3_aa: CASSQEGEPGQAPVGANVLTF
d_call: TRBD1; v_call: TRBV27; j_call: TRBJ2-5; cdr3_aa: CASATGQETQYF
d_call: TRBD1; v_call: TRBV29-1; j_call: TRBJ2-3; cdr3_aa: CSLWTGGADTQYF
d_call: -; v_call: TRBV27; j_call: TRBJ2-1; cdr3_aa: CASSLSLGQTYNEQFF
d_call: TRBD1; v_call: TRBV2; j_call: TRBJ1-1; cdr3_aa: CASVGQGGTEAFF
d_call: TRBD2; v_call: TRBV20-1; j_call: TRBJ2-1; cdr3_aa: CSARVLAGNEQFF
d_call: TRBD1; v_call: TRBV5-6; j_call: TRBJ1-1; cdr3_aa: CASRWTGNTEAFF
d_call: TRBD2; v_call: TRBV4-1; j_call: TRBJ2-1; cdr3_aa: CASSQGRGVLGEQFF
d_call: -; v_call: TRBV6-6; j_call: TRBJ1-3; cdr3_aa: CASSYSITAGNTIYF
d_call: -; v_call: TRBV4-1; j_call: TRBJ1-4; cdr3_aa: CASSQDWAGFNEKLFF
d_call: -; v_call: TRBV30; j_call: TRBJ2-2; cdr3_aa: CAWSVLNSRELFF
d_call: TRBD1; v_call: TRBV24-1; j_call: TRBJ2-3; cdr3_aa: CATSDPGQGVPDTQYF
d_call: TRBD1; v_call: TRBV4-3; j_call: TRBJ2-4; cdr3_aa: CATHNDRGRSKNIQYF
d_call: -; v_call: TRBV7-2; j_call: TRBJ2-3; cdr3_aa: CASSLADVRGLRASTDTQYF
d_call: -; v_call: TRBV27; j_call: TRBJ2-3; cdr3_aa: CASSFVRAYYTDTQYF
d_call: -; v_call: TRBV11-2; j_call: TRBJ2-5; cdr3_aa: CASSLHRGWQETQYF
d_call: -; v_call: TRBV6-2/TRBV6-3; j_call: TRBJ2-2; cdr3_aa: CASSYSFEGPGELFF